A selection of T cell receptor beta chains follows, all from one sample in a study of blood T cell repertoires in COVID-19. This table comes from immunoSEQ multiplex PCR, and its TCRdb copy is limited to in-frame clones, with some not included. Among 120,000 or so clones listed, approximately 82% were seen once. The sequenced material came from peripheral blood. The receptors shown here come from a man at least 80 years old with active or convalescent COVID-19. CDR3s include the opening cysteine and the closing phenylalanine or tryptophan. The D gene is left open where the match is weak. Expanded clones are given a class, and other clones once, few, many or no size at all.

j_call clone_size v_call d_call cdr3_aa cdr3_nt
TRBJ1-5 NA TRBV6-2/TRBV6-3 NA CASSYSPHNQPQHF TGTGCCAGCAGTTATAGCCCCCATAATCAGCCCCAGCATTTT
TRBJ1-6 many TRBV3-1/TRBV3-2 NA CASSQGAGAPLHF TGTGCCAGCAGCCAAGGGGCAGGGGCACCCCTCCACTTT
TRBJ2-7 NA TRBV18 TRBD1 CASSPPARDRGVYEQYF TGTGCCAGCTCACCACCCGCTCGGGACAGGGGCGTCTACGAGCAGTACTTC
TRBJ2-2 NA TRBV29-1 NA CSVEWTLNTGELFF TGCAGCGTTGAGTGGACACTAAACACCGGGGAGCTGTTTTTT
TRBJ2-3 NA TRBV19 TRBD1 CASSLGQGTDTQYF TGTGCCAGTAGTCTCGGACAGGGAACAGATACGCAGTATTTT
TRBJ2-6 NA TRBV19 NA CASTPTSAGANVLTF TGTGCCAGTACCCCGACTAGTGCTGGGGCCAACGTCCTGACTTTC
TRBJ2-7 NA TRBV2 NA CASSLDSEQYF TGTGCCAGCAGCCTAGACAGCGAGCAGTACTTC
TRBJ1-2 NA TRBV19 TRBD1 CASSRDRDLRGYTF TGTGCCAGTAGCCGGGACAGAGACCTAAGGGGCTACACCTTC
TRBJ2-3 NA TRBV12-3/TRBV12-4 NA CASRVTDTQYF TGTGCCAGTCGTGTCACAGATACGCAGTATTTT
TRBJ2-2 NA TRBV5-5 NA CASSLTRIPGELFF TGTGCCAGCAGCCTGACTAGGATTCCCGGGGAGCTGTTTTTT
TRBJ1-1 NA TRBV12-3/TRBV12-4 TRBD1 CASSPGTVSEAFF TGTGCCAGCAGCCCAGGGACAGTGAGTGAAGCTTTCTTT
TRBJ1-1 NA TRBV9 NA CASSVEAGATEAFF TGTGCCAGCAGCGTAGAGGCAGGGGCCACTGAAGCTTTCTTT
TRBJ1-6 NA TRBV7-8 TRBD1 CASSSSGTVNSPLHF TGTGCCAGCAGTTCCTCCGGGACAGTTAATTCACCCCTCCACTTT
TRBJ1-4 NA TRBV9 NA CASSVGQATNEKLFF TGTGCCAGCAGCGTAGGCCAGGCAACTAATGAAAAACTGTTTTTT
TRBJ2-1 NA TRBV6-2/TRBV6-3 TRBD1 CASSMSRQGVISYNEQFF TGTGCCAGCAGTATGTCACGACAGGGGGTAATCTCCTACAATGAGCAGTTCTTC
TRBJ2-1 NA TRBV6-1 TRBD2 CASSEKLERGGSNEQFF TGTGCCAGCAGTGAAAAGTTGGAGCGGGGGGGCTCCAATGAGCAGTTCTTC
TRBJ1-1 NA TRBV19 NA CASSAFRGKAEAFF TGTGCCAGTAGTGCCTTTAGGGGCAAGGCTGAAGCTTTCTTT
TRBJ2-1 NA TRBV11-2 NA CASSFNYNEQFF TGTGCCAGCAGCTTTAACTACAATGAGCAGTTCTTC
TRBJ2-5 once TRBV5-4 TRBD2 CASSDASGGDLETQYF TGTGCCAGCAGCGATGCTAGCGGGGGGGATTTGGAGACCCAGTACTTC
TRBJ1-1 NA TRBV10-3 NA CAISEPAGMNTEAFF TGTGCCATCAGTGAGCCGGCAGGGATGAACACTGAAGCTTTCTTT
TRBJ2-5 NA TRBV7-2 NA CASSPNSGGRGKETQYF TGTGCCAGCAGCCCTAACTCGGGGGGCCGAGGCAAAGAGACCCAGTACTTC
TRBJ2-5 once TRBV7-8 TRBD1 CASSTQGRWETQYF TGTGCCAGCAGCACACAGGGGCGGTGGGAGACCCAGTACTTC
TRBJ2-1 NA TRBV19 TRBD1 CASSISDRGGNEQFF TGTGCCAGTAGTATCTCAGACAGGGGGGGGAATGAGCAGTTCTTC
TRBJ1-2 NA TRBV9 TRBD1 CASSTWTGNYGYTF TGTGCCAGCAGCACCTGGACAGGGAACTATGGCTACACCTTC
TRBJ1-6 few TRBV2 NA CASSEQDTSYNSPLHF TGTGCCAGCAGTGAACAGGACACCTCCTATAATTCACCCCTCCACTTT
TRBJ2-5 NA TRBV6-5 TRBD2 CASSSPRGGETQYF TGTGCCAGCAGTTCTCCACGCGGGGGAGAGACCCAGTACTTC
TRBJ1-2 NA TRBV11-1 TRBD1 CASSSGQAYGYTF TGTGCCAGCAGCTCCGGACAGGCTTATGGCTACACCTTC
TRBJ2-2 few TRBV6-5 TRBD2 CASRNSGGLMELFF TGTGCCAGCAGGAATAGCGGGGGCCTCATGGAGCTGTTTTTT
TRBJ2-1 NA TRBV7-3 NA CASSPGTRSYNEQFF TGTGCCAGCAGCCCCGGGACTCGCTCCTACAATGAGCAGTTCTTC
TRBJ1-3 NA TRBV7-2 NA CASSFLRGESSGNTIYF TGTGCCAGCAGCTTCTTAAGGGGCGAAAGCTCTGGAAACACCATATATTTT
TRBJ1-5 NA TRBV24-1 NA CATSGRERGPQHF TGTGCCACCAGTGGCCGAGAAAGAGGGCCCCAGCATTTT
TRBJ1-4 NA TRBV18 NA CASSRQGDEKLFF TGTGCCAGCTCAAGGCAGGGCGATGAAAAACTGTTTTTT
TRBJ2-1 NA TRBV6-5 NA CASSPGSSYNEQFF TGTGCCAGCAGTCCCGGGAGCTCCTACAATGAGCAGTTCTTC
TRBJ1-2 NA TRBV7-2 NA CASSLAQTGTMNYGYTF TGTGCCAGCAGCCTAGCCCAAACCGGGACAATGAACTATGGCTACACCTTC
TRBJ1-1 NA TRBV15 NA CATSRGGMGTEAFF TGTGCCACCAGCCGCGGGGGGATGGGCACTGAAGCTTTCTTT
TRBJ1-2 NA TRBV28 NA CATAYPTGANYGYTF TGTGCCACCGCATACCCCACAGGCGCCAACTATGGCTACACCTTC
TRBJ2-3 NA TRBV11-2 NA CASSSQDTQYF TGTGCCAGCAGCTCCCAGGATACGCAGTATTTT
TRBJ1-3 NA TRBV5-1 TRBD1 CASSLAGTGSSGNTIYF TGCGCCAGCAGCTTGGCCGGGACAGGCTCCTCTGGAAACACCATATATTTT
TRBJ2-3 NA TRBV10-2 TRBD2 CASSEWRGETDTQYF TGCGCCAGCAGTGAGTGGCGGGGGGAGACAGATACGCAGTATTTT
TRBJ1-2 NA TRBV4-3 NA CASSPGDYGYTF TGCGCCAGCAGTCCAGGTGACTATGGCTACACCTTC
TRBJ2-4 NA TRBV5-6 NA CASSFTRGLAKNIQYF TGTGCCAGCAGCTTTACGAGGGGACTAGCCAAAAACATTCAGTACTTC
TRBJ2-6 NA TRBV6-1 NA CASSEAARSSGANVLTF TGTGCCAGCAGTGAAGCAGCGAGATCCTCTGGGGCCAACGTCCTGACTTTC
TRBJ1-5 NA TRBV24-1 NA CAAILGLSNQPQHF TGTGCCGCAATATTGGGGCTTAGCAATCAGCCCCAGCATTTT
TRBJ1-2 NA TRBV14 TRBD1 CASSQTGGYGYTF TGTGCCAGCAGCCAGACAGGGGGCTATGGCTACACCTTC
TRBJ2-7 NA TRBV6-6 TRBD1 CASSYARTGGTYEQYF TGTGCCAGCAGTTACGCTCGGACAGGGGGTACCTACGAGCAGTACTTC
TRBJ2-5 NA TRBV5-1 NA CASSLGQAQETQYF TGCGCCAGCAGCTTGGGACAGGCCCAAGAGACCCAGTACTTC
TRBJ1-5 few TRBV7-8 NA CASSLAVGGDQPQHF TGTGCCAGCAGCTTAGCGGTCGGGGGGGATCAGCCCCAGCATTTT
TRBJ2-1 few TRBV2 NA CASRPGQPTGGQFF TGTGCCAGCAGGCCGGGACAACCCACGGGGGGGCAGTTCTTC
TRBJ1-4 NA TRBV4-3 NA CASSQALATNEKLFF TGCGCCAGCAGCCAAGCACTAGCAACTAATGAAAAACTGTTTTTT
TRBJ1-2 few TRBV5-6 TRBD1 CASILDRAMSGYTF TGTGCCAGCATTCTGGACAGGGCAATGTCTGGCTACACCTTC
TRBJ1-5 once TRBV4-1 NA CASSRGVVNQPQHF TGCGCCAGCAGCCGGGGGGTCGTCAATCAGCCCCAGCATTTT
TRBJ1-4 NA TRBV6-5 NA CASSYGGALMFF TGTGCCAGCAGTTATGGCGGGGCCCTAATGTTTTTT
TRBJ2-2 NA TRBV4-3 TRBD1 CASSPGGSNTGELFF TGCGCCAGCAGCCCAGGGGGCTCGAACACCGGGGAGCTGTTTTTT
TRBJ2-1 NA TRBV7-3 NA CASSLQAPSYNEQFF TGTGCCAGCAGCCTACAGGCACCCTCCTACAATGAGCAGTTCTTC
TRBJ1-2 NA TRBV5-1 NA CASSLVTGNYGYTF TGCGCCAGCAGCTTGGTAACAGGGAACTATGGCTACACCTTC